This TCR beta chain was profiled in a study of shared clonotypes between healthy human individuals. As for the study in general: Sampling drew on donors who were two women and a few men aged 18 to 49. Three plates each covered CD4 naive and memory; CD8 naive two, CD8 memory one. Study results and limitations: In having few donors, the study represented limited genetic and exposure-history diversity.

Sequencing used immunoSEQ multiplex PCR; TCRdb keeps in-frame clones, though not all of them. The data show more than 600,000 clones, with roughly nine tenths seen just once and 24% held by the top ten. As to this clone: The antigen remains unidentified.

The CDR3 spans 17 residues. Trimming removed 2 bases from V and 2 bases from J; junction bases left unmatched: 6. Germline lookup yields CDR1 MNHNS and CDR2 SASEGT. CD45RO-negative, CCR7-selected cells formed the naive CD8 fraction, which excluded terminally differentiated effector memory CD45RA+ cells. V usage is TRBV6-1 and J usage is TRBJ2-3; 11 bases map to TRBD2. The sequence was collected from a man aged 25 to 40 in good health. Input material: naive CD8+ T cells sorted from blood. The CDR3 DNA reads as TGTGCCAGCAGTGAACAGACTAGCGGGGATTTCACAGATACGCAGTATTTT. Its translation: CASSEQTSGDFTDTQYF.